Listed below are T cell receptor beta chains from one sample, sequenced in a study of T cell repertoires in cytomegalovirus infection. MiXCR was run by TCRdb on the reads, yielding one entry per CDR3 protein. Of about 740,000 distinct CDR3 sequences listed, 35% are singletons. Material: PBMCs. All receptors come from a human donor in good health (CMV status not recorded). Some clones in this sample may be carry-over from other donors' samples. The CDR3 runs from the conserved cysteine through the conserved F or W. Each record gives: D gene, V gene, CDR3 length, clone size, J gene, CDR3 protein, CDR3 DNA. A D gene is named only where the DNA matches it firmly. Expanded clones are given a class, and other clones once, few, many or no size at all.

d_call: NA; v_call: TRBV20-1; cdr3_length: 12; clone_size: once; j_call: TRBJ1-5; cdr3_aa: CSVWDRNQPQHF; cdr3_nt: TGCAGTGTTTGGGACCGAAATCAGCCCCAGCATTTT
d_call: NA; v_call: TRBV7-6; cdr3_length: 14; clone_size: many; j_call: TRBJ1-4; cdr3_aa: CASSLRPTNEKLFF; cdr3_nt: TGTGCCAGCAGCTTAAGACCAACTAATGAAAAACTGTTTTTT
d_call: TRBD2; v_call: TRBV7-2; cdr3_length: 15; clone_size: NA; j_call: TRBJ2-3; cdr3_aa: CASSLARTSADTQYF; cdr3_nt: TGTGCCAGCAGCTTAGCCCGGACTAGTGCAGATACGCAGTATTTT
d_call: NA; v_call: TRBV20-1; cdr3_length: 13; clone_size: NA; j_call: TRBJ2-5; cdr3_aa: CSPWGQGGETQYF; cdr3_nt: TGCAGCCCCTGGGGGCAGGGGGGAGAGACCCAGTACTTC
d_call: NA; v_call: TRBV7-8; cdr3_length: 14; clone_size: many; j_call: TRBJ1-5; cdr3_aa: CASSLGSWAQPQHF; cdr3_nt: TGTGCCAGCAGCTTAGGGAGCTGGGCCCAGCCCCAGCATTTT
d_call: NA; v_call: TRBV25-1; cdr3_length: 15; clone_size: many; j_call: TRBJ1-1; cdr3_aa: CASSAEGGSGAEAFF; cdr3_nt: TGTGCCAGCAGTGCGGAGGGAGGCTCGGGGGCTGAAGCTTTCTTT
d_call: NA; v_call: TRBV12-3/TRBV12-4; cdr3_length: 13; clone_size: NA; j_call: TRBJ2-6; cdr3_aa: CASSLGLANVLTF; cdr3_nt: TGTGCCAGCAGTTTGGGGCTCGCCAACGTCCTGACTTTC
d_call: NA; v_call: TRBV28; cdr3_length: 14; clone_size: once; j_call: TRBJ2-3; cdr3_aa: CASSSAGTVDTQYF; cdr3_nt: TGTGCCAGCAGTTCCGCGGGGACAGTGGATACGCAGTATTTT
d_call: TRBD2; v_call: TRBV4-1; cdr3_length: 15; clone_size: NA; j_call: TRBJ2-2; cdr3_aa: CSSSQDRQGGGELFF; cdr3_nt: TGCTCCAGCAGCCAAGATAGGCAGGGAGGGGGGGAGCTGTTTTTT
d_call: TRBD1; v_call: TRBV12-3/TRBV12-4; cdr3_length: 15; clone_size: few; j_call: TRBJ1-2; cdr3_aa: CASSPDTGGTYGYTF; cdr3_nt: TGTGCCAGCAGTCCCGACACAGGGGGGACTTATGGCTACACCTTC
d_call: NA; v_call: TRBV20-1; cdr3_length: 13; clone_size: once; j_call: TRBJ1-2; cdr3_aa: CSSRGESGYGYTF; cdr3_nt: TGCAGTTCAAGGGGGGAAAGTGGCTATGGCTACACCTTC
d_call: TRBD1; v_call: TRBV28; cdr3_length: 15; clone_size: NA; j_call: TRBJ2-2; cdr3_aa: CASRGGQGAIGELFF; cdr3_nt: TGTGCCAGCAGAGGGGGACAGGGGGCTATCGGGGAGCTGTTTTTT
d_call: NA; v_call: TRBV7-9; cdr3_length: 12; clone_size: NA; j_call: TRBJ2-2; cdr3_aa: CASDKGTGELFF; cdr3_nt: TGTGCCAGCGACAAAGGCACCGGGGAGCTGTTTTTT
d_call: TRBD2; v_call: TRBV4-2; cdr3_length: 16; clone_size: NA; j_call: TRBJ2-7; cdr3_aa: CASSQDNASGEYEQYF; cdr3_nt: TGTGCCAGCAGCCAAGATAACGCTAGCGGGGAATACGAGCAGTACTTC
d_call: NA; v_call: TRBV28; cdr3_length: 13; clone_size: NA; j_call: TRBJ1-2; cdr3_aa: CASTPRIPYGYTF; cdr3_nt: TGTGCCAGCACCCCTCGGATTCCTTATGGCTACACCTTC
d_call: NA; v_call: TRBV2; cdr3_length: 12; clone_size: NA; j_call: TRBJ1-4; cdr3_aa: CATRDTNEKLFF; cdr3_nt: TGTGCCACCCGGGACACAAATGAAAAACTGTTTTTT
d_call: NA; v_call: TRBV10-3; cdr3_length: 13; clone_size: NA; j_call: TRBJ1-6; cdr3_aa: CAITPGQNSPLHF; cdr3_nt: TGTGCCATCACACCGGGTCAGAATTCACCCCTCCACTTT
d_call: TRBD2; v_call: TRBV13; cdr3_length: 16; clone_size: NA; j_call: TRBJ2-1; cdr3_aa: CASSLVGGGAYNEQFF; cdr3_nt: TGTGCCAGCAGCTTAGTGGGCGGGGGGGCCTACAATGAGCAGTTCTTC
d_call: TRBD2; v_call: TRBV5-4; cdr3_length: 14; clone_size: NA; j_call: TRBJ2-1; cdr3_aa: CASSYRTSGGEQFF; cdr3_nt: TGTGCCAGCAGCTATCGGACTAGCGGGGGTGAGCAGTTCTTC
d_call: TRBD2; v_call: TRBV7-7; cdr3_length: 14; clone_size: many; j_call: TRBJ2-5; cdr3_aa: CASGGRSGYETQYF; cdr3_nt: TGTGCTAGCGGGGGGCGGTCCGGATACGAGACCCAGTACTTC